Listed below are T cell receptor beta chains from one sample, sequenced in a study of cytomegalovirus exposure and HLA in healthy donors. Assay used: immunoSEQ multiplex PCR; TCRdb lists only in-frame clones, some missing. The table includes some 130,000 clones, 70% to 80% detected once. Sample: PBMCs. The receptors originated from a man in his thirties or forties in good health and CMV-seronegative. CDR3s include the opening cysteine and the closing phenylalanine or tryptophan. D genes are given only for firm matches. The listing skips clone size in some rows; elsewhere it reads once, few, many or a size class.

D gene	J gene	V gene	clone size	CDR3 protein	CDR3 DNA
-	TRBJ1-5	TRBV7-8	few	CASTLNGQSLYQPQHF	TGTGCCAGCACCTTAAATGGACAGTCCTTGTATCAGCCCCAGCATTTT
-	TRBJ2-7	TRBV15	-	CATSRDYRVYEQYF	TGTGCCACCAGCAGAGATTACAGGGTGTACGAGCAGTACTTC
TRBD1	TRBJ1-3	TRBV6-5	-	CASSTRQGTGNTIYF	TGTGCCAGCAGTACCCGACAGGGGACTGGAAACACCATATATTTT
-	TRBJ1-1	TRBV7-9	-	CASSLLQDTEAFF	TGTGCCAGCAGCTTATTACAAGACACTGAAGCTTTCTTT
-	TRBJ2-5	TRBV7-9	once	CASRSSLGQETQYF	TGTGCCAGCAGGTCGTCCTTGGGGCAGGAGACCCAGTACTTC
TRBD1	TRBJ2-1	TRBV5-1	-	CASSEGQGQYNEQFF	TGCGCCAGCAGCGAGGGACAGGGGCAATACAATGAGCAGTTCTTC
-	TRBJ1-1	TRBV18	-	CASSNTGGGTEAFF	TGTGCCAGCTCAAACACGGGGGGGGGCACTGAAGCTTTCTTT
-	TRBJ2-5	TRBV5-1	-	CASSQRPPGNQETQYF	TGCGCCAGCAGCCAGAGGCCGCCAGGGAACCAAGAGACCCAGTACTTC
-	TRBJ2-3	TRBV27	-	CASSLRTSSRDTQYF	TGTGCCAGCAGCCTGAGGACAAGTTCACGAGATACGCAGTATTTT
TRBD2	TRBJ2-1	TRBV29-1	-	CSVSRGLAEEQFF	TGCAGCGTCTCGAGGGGACTAGCGGAGGAGCAGTTCTTC
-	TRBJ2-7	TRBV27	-	CASSSHPQGSKAYEQYF	TGTGCCAGCAGTTCTCACCCACAGGGAAGTAAGGCCTACGAGCAGTACTTC
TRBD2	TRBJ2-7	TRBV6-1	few	CASRWSGSYEQYF	TGTGCCAGCAGGTGGAGCGGGAGCTACGAGCAGTACTTC
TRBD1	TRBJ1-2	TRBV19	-	CASSMGTASNYGYTF	TGTGCCAGTAGTATGGGGACAGCGAGCAACTATGGCTACACCTTC
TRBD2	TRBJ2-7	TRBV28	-	CASSNLAGGIEQYF	TGTGCCAGCAGTAACCTAGCGGGAGGCATCGAGCAGTACTTC
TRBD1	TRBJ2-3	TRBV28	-	CASSPRGSSTDTQYF	TGTGCCAGCAGTCCCAGGGGGTCTAGCACAGATACGCAGTATTTT
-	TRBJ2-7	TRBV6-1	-	CASNRDTFYEQYF	TGTGCCAGCAACCGGGACACTTTCTACGAGCAGTACTTC
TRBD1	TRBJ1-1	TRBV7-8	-	CASSLDRTGETEAFF	TGTGCCAGCAGCTTAGACCGGACAGGGGAGACTGAAGCTTTCTTT
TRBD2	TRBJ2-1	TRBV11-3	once	CASSGTGGIYNEQFF	TGTGCCAGCAGCGGGACGGGGGGGATCTACAATGAGCAGTTCTTC
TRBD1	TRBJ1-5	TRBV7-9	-	CASSLGQGLQPQHF	TGTGCCAGCAGCCTGGGACAGGGTCTTCAGCCCCAGCATTTT
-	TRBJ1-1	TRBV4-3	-	CASSQVVEGKAFF	TGCGCCAGCAGCCAAGTGGTGGAGGGGAAAGCTTTCTTT
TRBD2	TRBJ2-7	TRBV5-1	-	CASSFLAGVIYEQYF	TGCGCCAGTAGTTTTCTAGCGGGAGTCATCTACGAGCAGTACTTC
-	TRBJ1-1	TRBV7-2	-	CASSLAPGGEDEAFF	TGTGCCAGCAGCTTAGCCCCGGGGGGAGAGGATGAAGCTTTCTTT
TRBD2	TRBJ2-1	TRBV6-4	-	CASSDSRLAGGGKDYNEQFF	TGTGCCAGCAGTGACTCTCGACTAGCGGGAGGGGGGAAGGACTACAATGAGCAGTTCTTC
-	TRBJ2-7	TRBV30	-	CAWGTLSDEQYF	TGTGCCTGGGGGACTCTGTCCGACGAGCAGTACTTC
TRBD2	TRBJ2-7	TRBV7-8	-	CASSPGTSGSAEQYF	TGTGCCAGCAGCCCGGGGACTAGCGGGAGTGCCGAGCAGTACTTC
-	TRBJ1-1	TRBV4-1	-	CASSRGQTAFF	TGCGCCAGCAGCCGCGGACAAACAGCTTTCTTT
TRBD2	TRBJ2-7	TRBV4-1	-	CASSQSGGRNEQYF	TGCGCCAGCAGCCAGAGCGGGGGGAGGAACGAGCAGTACTTC
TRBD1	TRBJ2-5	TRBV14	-	CASSQSPGQGRKETQYF	TGTGCCAGCAGCCAATCCCCGGGACAGGGTCGGAAAGAGACCCAGTACTTC
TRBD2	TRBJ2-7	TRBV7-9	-	CASSYSGTPTYEQYF	TGTGCCAGCAGCTATAGCGGGACTCCCACATACGAGCAGTACTTC
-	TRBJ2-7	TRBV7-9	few	CASSLAVSSYEQYF	TGTGCCAGCAGCTTGGCGGTTAGCTCCTACGAGCAGTACTTC
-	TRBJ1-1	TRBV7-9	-	CSSSLGLF	TGTTCCAGCAGCTTAGGGCTTTTT
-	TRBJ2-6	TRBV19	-	CASSIDRGSGANVLTF	TGTGCCAGTAGTATAGATAGGGGGTCTGGGGCCAACGTCCTGACTTTC
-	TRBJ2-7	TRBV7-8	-	CASSTHYEQYF	TGTGCCAGCAGCACTCATTACGAGCAGTACTTC
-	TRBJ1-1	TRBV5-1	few	CASSLVSGMYEAFF	TGCGCCAGCAGCTTGGTATCGGGAATGTACGAAGCTTTCTTT
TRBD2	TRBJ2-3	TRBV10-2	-	CASSDLAGAQDTQYF	TGCGCCAGCAGTGATCTAGCGGGTGCCCAAGATACGCAGTATTTT
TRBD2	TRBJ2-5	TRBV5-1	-	CASSHTGTSRETQYF	TGCGCCAGCAGCCACACCGGGACTAGCAGAGAGACCCAGTACTTC
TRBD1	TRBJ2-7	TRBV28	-	CASIESGTGGFEQYF	TGTGCCAGCATCGAATCCGGGACAGGGGGCTTCGAGCAGTACTTC
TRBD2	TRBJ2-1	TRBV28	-	CASSHEREAGFHEQFF	TGTGCCAGCAGTCATGAGCGGGAGGCCGGCTTCCATGAGCAGTTCTTC
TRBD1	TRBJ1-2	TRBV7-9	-	CASRPKGQGVYGYTF	TGTGCCAGCAGACCTAAAGGACAGGGTGTCTATGGCTACACCTTC
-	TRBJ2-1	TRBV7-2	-	CASSPPWRGREQFF	TGTGCCAGCAGCCCCCCTTGGAGGGGACGTGAGCAGTTCTTC
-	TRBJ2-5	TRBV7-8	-	CASSLDLGGETQYF	TGTGCCAGCAGCTTAGATCTGGGAGGAGAGACCCAGTACTTC
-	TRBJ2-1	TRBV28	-	CASTPGQGRDNEQFF	TGTGCCAGCACCCCAGGGCAGGGTAGGGACAATGAGCAGTTCTTC
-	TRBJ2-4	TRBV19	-	CASSIWGSQNIQYF	TGTGCCAGTAGTATCTGGGGCAGCCAAAACATTCAGTACTTC